These 8 T cell receptor beta chains were sequenced from one sample in a study of blood T cells in healthy people across ages. Then a second PCR, running about 6 to 12 cycles, was carried out with a sample-barcoded 5' primer and a J-beta primer mix. TCRdb reprocessed the 5' RACE reads via MiXCR and lists one record per CDR3 protein. Of 1.5 million to 2 million distinct CDR3 sequences in the sample, roughly 27% were seen once. Sequenced input: blood. The receptor set was obtained from a woman in her 30s in good health.

This clonotype was observed at least ten times. The chain uses TRBV4-1 and TRBJ2-1, with a tentative D call TRBD2 (7 bases). The CDR3 length is 16 residues. Germline CDR1 and CDR2: MGHRA and YSYEKL. Trimming took off 0 bases at V and 3 bases at J, with 12 bases between the two ends. CDR3 residues: CASSQEGGQSYNEQFF. The CDR3 DNA reads TGCGCCAGCAGCCAAGAGGGGGGGCAAAGCTACAATGAGCAGTTCTTC.

In this sample, this clonotype turned up many times. This chain links TRBV29-1 with TRBJ2-7, with D unresolved. There are 13 residues in the CDR3. Germline V gene sequence: CDR1 SQVTM, CDR2 ANQGSEA. Trimming took off 4 bases at V and 2 bases at J, with 12 bases between the two ends. CDR3 in DNA: TGCAGCGTTGGTACCGTCCTCACCTACGAGCAGTACTTC. It is translated as CSVGTVLTYEQYF.

This clonotype was counted between two and nine times. This rearrangement joins TRBV7-2 to TRBJ1-6, with 9 positions matching TRBD1. The CDR3 consists of 16 residues. Germline lookup yields CDR1 SGHTA and CDR2 FQGNSA. V shed 1 base, J shed 5 bases, and the junction held 3 bases outside the gene matches. The DNA for the CDR3 is TGTGCCAGCAGCTTAGGCGGGACAGGGAATAATTCACCCCTCCACTTT. Its protein is CASSLGGTGNNSPLHF.

The chain is built from TRBV2 and TRBJ1-5; the D is unclear. V lost 1 base and J lost 2, with 9 bases in between. Germline values: CDR1 SNHLY, CDR2 FYNNEI. The CDR3 has 15 residues. The CDR3 sequence is CASSEGASGNQPQHF. The CDR3 nucleotides are TGTGCCAGCAGTGAAGGGGCATCGGGCAATCAGCCCCAGCATTTT.

Turning to this clonotype: One base away lies a much larger clone, so this may be a sequencing read error. The chain joins TRBV4-3 to TRBJ1-2; no clear D gene. Germline V gene lookup returns CDR1 LGHNA and CDR2 YSLEER. CDR3 length equals 15 residues. The CDR3 nucleotides are TGCGCCAGCAGCCAAGAATTCGCAGAAAACTATGGCTACATCTTC. Its translation is CASSQEFAENYGYIF.

This clonotype occurred many times. The chain has TRBV6-5 and TRBJ1-2; D unresolved. The CDR3 consists of 13 residues. Germline V gene sequence: CDR1 MNHEY, CDR2 SVGAGI. Trimming shortened V by 2 bases and J by 5 bases, and 9 bases separated the two germline ends. The CDR3 region is CASSYNGPYGYTF. CDR3 nucleotides: TGTGCCAGCAGTTACAACGGACCTTATGGCTACACCTTC.

Concerning this clonotype itself: With a much larger clone just one base away, this may be a read error. This chain joins TRBV4-1 and TRBJ2-5, with TRBD1 as a possible D gene (5 bases). The J call may be mistaken, given a closer DNA end match to TRBJ2-7. The CDR3 has 14 amino acids. Germline V gives CDR1 MGHRA, CDR2 YSYEKL. The CDR3 region has the DNA TGCGCCAGCAGCACATACCCCGACAGCTACGAGCAGTACTTC. This encodes CASSTYPDSYEQYF.

This chain joins TRBV15 and TRBJ2-3; 8 bases fit TRBD1. CDR3 length: 17 amino acids. J lost 4 bases, V lost 6 bases, and 15 bases had no gene match. From germline, CDR1 is LNHNV and CDR2 YYDKDF (reference sequence). CDR3 DNA: TGTGCCACCAGACCCACCGCCCGGACAGGGAGCGCAGATACGCAGTATTTT. The encoded protein is CATRPTARTGSADTQYF.